The next 26 T cell receptor beta chains were all read from a single sample in a study of blood T cell repertoires in COVID-19. Data came from immunoSEQ multiplex PCR; TCRdb stores just in-frame clones and leaves some out. The sample lists around 180,000 clones; more than 80% were seen once. Material: peripheral blood. Receptor source: a woman aged 80 or over with COVID-19, enrolled during active disease.

This chain links TRBV3-1 (or the pseudogene TRBV3-2) with TRBJ2-5, with D unresolved. The V gene lost 2 bases and the J gene lost 4 bases, with 2 bases spanning the gap. The germline V gene encodes CDR1 LGHDT and CDR2 YNNKEL (reference sequence). The CDR3 loop spans 11 amino acids. The CDR3 nucleotides read TGTGCCAGCAGCCAACTAGAGACCCAGTACTTC. It encodes CASSQLETQYF.

The rearrangement uses TRBV7-2 and TRBJ2-3; 11 positions match TRBD2. This CDR3 comprises 17 residues. J lost 7 bases, V lost 1 base, and 10 bases had no gene match. Germline V gene sequence: CDR1 SGHTA, CDR2 FQGNSA. The chain's CDR3 is CASSLGGLAGGGNTQYF. The CDR3 DNA is TGTGCCAGCAGCTTAGGCGGTCTAGCGGGGGGCGGGAATACGCAGTATTTT. The full variable domain, its missing parts supplied by reference TRBV7-2 and TRBJ2-3, is GAGVSQSPSNKVTEKGKDVELRCDPISGHTALYWYRQSLGQGLEFLIYFQGNSAPDKSGLPSDRFSAERTGGSVSTLTIQRTQQEDSAVYLCASSLGGLAGGGNTQYFGPGTRLTVL.

A word on this clone: This same CDR3 is encoded by further DNA sequences in the sample. J is TRBJ1-1 and V is TRBV6-5; 7 positions agree with TRBD1. This CDR3 contains 14 residues. Germline lookup yields CDR1 MNHEY and CDR2 SVGAGI. The V and J ends lost 5 bases and 5 bases, in that order; junction bases with no gene match: 8. CDR3 sequence: CASSRQGGITEAFF. The DNA for the CDR3 is TGTGCCAGCAGTCGACAGGGAGGAATTACTGAAGCTTTCTTT.

V and J are TRBV7-2 and TRBJ2-3; the D gene is possibly TRBD2 (6 bases). Germline V gene lookup returns CDR1 SGHTA and CDR2 FQGNSA. V was cut by 1 base and J by 4 bases, with 12 bases left in between. The CDR3 is 15 amino acids. The CDR3 DNA follows: TGTGCCAGCAGCTTAGGGGGGGTGTGGGCAGATACGCAGTATTTT. It encodes CASSLGGVWADTQYF.

The J gene is TRBJ1-5, the V gene TRBV19; 7 bases align to TRBD1. This CDR3 is built from 16 residues. The J segment lost 2 bases and the V segment lost 1 base, leaving 5 bases of the junction unmatched. The germline CDR1 and CDR2 sequences are LNHDA and SQIVND (reference sequence). For the CDR3, the DNA is TGTGCCAGTAGTATAGGAGGGGGCAGAGGCAATCAGCCCCAGCATTTT. It codes for CASSIGGGRGNQPQHF.

The chain carries TRBV11-2 and TRBJ2-6; 9 positions match TRBD1. The junction had 13 bases not matched to a gene; V was cut back by 8 bases and J by 2 bases. Germline assignment: CDR1 SGHAT and CDR2 FQNNGV. The CDR3 length is 18 residues. DNA of the CDR3: TGTGCCAGCCGAGCACGGACAGGGGCAGAAGCTGGGGCCAACGTCCTGACTTTC. This sequence encodes CASRARTGAEAGANVLTF.

The chain has TRBV7-9 and TRBJ1-2; D not resolved. Germline values: CDR1 SEHNR, CDR2 FQNEAQ (reference sequence). The CDR3 covers 13 residues. Trimming shortened V by 3 bases and J by 5 bases, and 10 bases separated the two germline ends. DNA for the CDR3: TGTGCCAGCAGCTTTGGACTGTGGTATGGCTACACCTTC. This gives the protein CASSFGLWYGYTF.

This sequence joins TRBV5-6 and TRBJ2-7; TRBD1 agrees at 7 bases. The J segment lost 0 bases and the V segment lost 4 bases, leaving 7 bases of the junction unmatched. Germline values: CDR1 SGHDT, CDR2 YYEEEE. The CDR3 is 15 residues long. The CDR3 sequence is CASSLQGQFSYEQYF. DNA for the CDR3: TGTGCCAGCAGCCTCCAGGGACAGTTCTCCTACGAGCAGTACTTC.

V usage is TRBV12-3 or TRBV12-4 and J usage is TRBJ1-4; D unresolved. CDR3 size: 12 residues. The germline V and J ends were trimmed by 6 bases and 4 bases, with 6 bases remaining between them. The CDR3 nucleotides are TGTGCCAGCAGCGGACTTAATGAAAAACTGTTTTTT. It codes for CASSGLNEKLFF.

This chain links TRBV27 with TRBJ2-1; 8 bases are shared with TRBD2. V lost 8 bases and J lost 7; bases outside the gene matches: 13. CDR1 and CDR2 from the germline V gene are MNHEY and SMNVEV (reference sequence). The CDR3 consists of 15 residues. The CDR3 DNA reads TGTGCCAGCCGACCCGGGCGGGAGGTGTGGAATGAGCAGTTCTTC. Translation: CASRPGREVWNEQFF.

The chain is built from TRBV7-8 and TRBJ2-7, with 9 bases lining up with TRBD1. CDR3 length equals 15 residues. V was clipped by 7 bases and J by 0 bases; unmatched bases: 7. Germline loops: CDR1 SGHVS, CDR2 FQNEAQ. The CDR3 loop reads CASTPGTGFSYEQYF. DNA for the CDR3: TGTGCCAGCACCCCCGGGACAGGGTTCTCCTACGAGCAGTACTTC. Using reference TRBV7-8 and TRBJ2-7 for the parts outside the CDR3, the full variable domain is GAGVSQSPRYKVAKRGQDVALRCDPISGHVSLFWYQQALGQGPEFLTYFQNEAQLDKSGLPSDRFFAERPEGSVSTLKIQRTQQEDSAVYLCASTPGTGFSYEQYFGPGTRLTVT.

The gene calls are TRBV2 and TRBJ2-4; TRBD2 aligns across 8 bases. J was trimmed by 0 bases and V by 4 bases; bases with no gene match: 2. Germline V CDR1 and CDR2: SNHLY, FYNNEI. The CDR3 spans 15 residues. In DNA form, the CDR3 reads TGTGCCAGCAGTGGGCTAGCGGGAGCCAAAAACATTCAGTACTTC. Amino acid sequence: CASSGLAGAKNIQYF.

J is TRBJ1-1 and V is TRBV18; 7 bases align to TRBD1. V dropped 3 bases and J dropped 4; count of bases not matched to a gene: 8. This CDR3 has 15 residues. CDR1 is KGHSH and CDR2 is LQKENI in the germline V gene. The CDR3 nucleotides are TGTGCCAGCTCACCGGACCCGGGACAGACCACTGAAGCTTTCTTT. This sequence encodes CASSPDPGQTTEAFF.

The J gene is TRBJ2-1, the V gene TRBV7-2, with D possibly being TRBD2 (5 bases). Germline loops: CDR1 SGHTA, CDR2 FQGNSA. Trimming removed 5 bases at V and 9 bases at J, with 11 bases between. The CDR3 length is 12 residues. The CDR3 region is CASSPSEGEQFF. The CDR3, as DNA: TGTGCCAGCAGCCCCAGCGAGGGTGAGCAGTTCTTC.

This sequence joins TRBV5-6 and TRBJ2-1; TRBD1 aligns across 7 bases. In germline, CDR1 is SGHDT, CDR2 YYEEEE. CDR3 length: 16 residues. The V and J ends lost 4 bases and 3 bases, in that order; junction bases with no gene match: 10. CDR3 bases: TGTGCCAGCAGCAGTGGTGGACAGGACCGCTACAATGAGCAGTTCTTC. This gives the protein CASSSGGQDRYNEQFF.

This clone was counted between two and nine times. The chain is built from TRBV6-2 or TRBV6-3 and TRBJ2-7; no firm D call. CDR3 length: 14 residues. Germline CDR1 is MNHEY and CDR2 is SVGEGT. The V gene lost 5 bases and the J gene lost 0 bases, with 11 bases spanning the gap. CDR3: CASSLDWSSYEQYF. The CDR3, as DNA: TGTGCCAGCAGTCTCGACTGGTCCTCCTACGAGCAGTACTTC.

The chain carries TRBV4-3 and TRBJ1-6; weak D call: TRBD1 (5 bases). Trimming removed 3 bases at V and 0 bases at J, with 9 bases between. Germline V gene sequence: CDR1 LGHNA, CDR2 YSLEER. The CDR3 length is 16 residues. This chain's CDR3 is CASSHRQSSYNSPLHF. The CDR3 nucleotides read TGCGCCAGCAGCCACCGACAGAGCTCCTATAATTCACCCCTCCACTTT.

The J gene is TRBJ2-5, the V gene TRBV11-2; 7 nucleotides line up with TRBD2. This CDR3 is built from 14 residues. CDR1 and CDR2 from the germline V gene are SGHAT and FQNNGV. V shed 1 base, J shed 5 bases, and the junction held 4 bases outside the gene matches. This chain's CDR3 is CASSLVFGGETQYF. CDR3 coding DNA: TGTGCCAGCAGCTTAGTCTTCGGGGGGGAGACCCAGTACTTC.

The rearrangement uses TRBV5-4 and TRBJ1-1; 11 bases match TRBD1. The CDR3 sequence is 16 residues long. The germline V gene encodes CDR1 SGHNT and CDR2 YYREEE (reference sequence). After removal of 4 bases from V and 0 bases from J, the junction contained 5 bases not matched to a gene. The CDR3 DNA reads as TGTGCCAGCAGCCCTGGGACAGGGGGATTGAACACTGAAGCTTTCTTT. This sequence encodes CASSPGTGGLNTEAFF.

The V call is TRBV27, the J call TRBJ2-1; TRBD2 aligns across 11 bases. Per the germline V gene, CDR1 is MNHEY and CDR2 is SMNVEV (reference sequence). V lost 4 bases and J lost 1; bases outside the gene matches: 6. The CDR3 covers 17 residues. The CDR3 region is CASSSIAGGPSYNEQFF. The CDR3, as DNA: TGTGCCAGCAGTTCCATAGCGGGGGGGCCTTCCTACAATGAGCAGTTCTTC.

V gene TRBV6-5 combines with J gene TRBJ1-1; 7 bases fit TRBD1. Germline CDR1 and CDR2: MNHEY and SVGAGI. V was pared by 0 bases and J by 2 bases, with 6 bases of the junction left unmatched. CDR3 length: 16 amino acids. The CDR3, as DNA: TGTGCCAGCAGTTACTCACCCCGACAGGGAAACACTGAAGCTTTCTTT. This translates into CASSYSPRQGNTEAFF.

The chain combines TRBV5-1 with TRBJ1-4; D is unclear. Germline CDR1 and CDR2: SGHRS and YFSETQ. The CDR3 spans 17 residues. Trimming took off 2 bases at V and 0 bases at J, with 14 bases between the two ends. The CDR3 nucleotides read TGCGCCAGCAGCTTTCGAGGGCGGTCTGCAACTAATGAAAAACTGTTTTTT. The encoded protein is CASSFRGRSATNEKLFF.

The chain recombines TRBV5-3 with TRBJ2-1, with TRBD2 matching 15 bases. TRBV5-3 falls under the ORF class, with uncertain function. Trimming cost V 3 bases and J 7 bases; bases outside gene matches: 8. The CDR3 loop spans 17 amino acids. This CDR3 is CARSSRTSGRAGNEQFF. CDR3 DNA: TGTGCCAGAAGCTCCCGGACTAGCGGGAGGGCCGGGAATGAGCAGTTCTTC.

The J gene is TRBJ1-5, the V gene TRBV28; D is ambiguous. CDR1 MDHEN and CDR2 SYDVKM come from the germline V gene. V was trimmed by 8 bases and J by 0 bases, leaving 11 bases between them. The CDR3 has 14 residues. CDR3 coding DNA: TGTGCCAGCGTGAGGAGGTATAGCAATCAGCCCCAGCATTTT. Translated: CASVRRYSNQPQHF.

DNA of the CDR3: TGTGCCAGCAGCCCCGGACAGGGTGGTGACGAGCAGTACTTC. Protein sequence: CASSPGQGGDEQYF. The V gene is TRBV14, the J gene TRBJ2-7, with 8 bases that match TRBD1. The CDR3 is 14 residues long. Trimming took 4 bases from V and 5 from J; bases not matched to a gene: 7. Germline V gene lookup returns CDR1 SGHDN and CDR2 FVKESK.

The chain recombines TRBV5-1 with TRBJ2-1; D is perhaps TRBD2 (6 bases). Trimming pared 0 bases from V and 3 bases from J, leaving 10 bases between. Germline V gives CDR1 SGHRS, CDR2 YFSETQ. The CDR3 consists of 15 residues. CDR3 coding DNA: TGCGCCAGCAGCTTGGTGGCTAGCGTCTACAATGAGCAGTTCTTC. Translating it yields CASSLVASVYNEQFF. The full variable domain, rest sourced from reference TRBV5-1 and TRBJ2-1, is KAGVTQTPRYLIKTRGQQVTLSCSPISGHRSVSWYQQTPGQGLQFLFEYFSETQRNKGNFPGRFSGRQFSNSRSEMNVSTLELGDSALYLCASSLVASVYNEQFFGPGTRLTVL.